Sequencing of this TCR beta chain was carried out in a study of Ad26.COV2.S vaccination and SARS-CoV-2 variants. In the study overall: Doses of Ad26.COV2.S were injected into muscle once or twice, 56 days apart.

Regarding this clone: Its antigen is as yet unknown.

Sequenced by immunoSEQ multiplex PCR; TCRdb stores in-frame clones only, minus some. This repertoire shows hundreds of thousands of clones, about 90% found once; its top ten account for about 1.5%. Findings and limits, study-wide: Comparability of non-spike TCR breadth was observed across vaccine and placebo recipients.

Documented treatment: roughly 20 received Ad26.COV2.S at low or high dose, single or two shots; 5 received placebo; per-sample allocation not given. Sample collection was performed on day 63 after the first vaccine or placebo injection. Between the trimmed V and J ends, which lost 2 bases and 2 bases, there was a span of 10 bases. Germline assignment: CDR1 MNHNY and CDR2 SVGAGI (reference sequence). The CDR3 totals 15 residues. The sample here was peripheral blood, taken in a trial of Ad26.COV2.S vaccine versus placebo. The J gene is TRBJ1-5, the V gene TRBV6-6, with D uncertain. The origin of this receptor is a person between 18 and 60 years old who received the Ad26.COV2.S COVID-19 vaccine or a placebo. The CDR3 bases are TGTGCCAGCAGTTACCCCGGTGGGGGCAATCAGCCCCAGCATTTT. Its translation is CASSYPGGGNQPQHF.